The T cell receptor (beta chain) described here comes from a study of T cells in Graves' hyperthyroidism and ophthalmopathy (dated by TCRdb to the late 2010s). For the wider study: Peripheral blood was collected at initial diagnosis, before any treatment. According to the paper, TCR Vbeta CDR3 sequencing was carried out on 135 peripheral blood samples, which came from 40 to 45 ophthalmopathy, around 75 hyperthyroidism and about 17 progressor patients. Following sampling, methimazole starting at 30 mg daily was given to hyperthyroidism patients, and high-dose intravenous methylprednisolone was given to ophthalmopathy patients. Prospective prediction of ophthalmopathy was tested in an independent validation cohort of some 20 hyperthyroidism patients and 15 to 17 patients who later progressed to ophthalmopathy. TCR V-J signatures able to tell the groups apart were searched for in a discovery cohort of 100 or so patients, of whom around 43 had Graves' ophthalmopathy and about 55 had stable Graves' hyperthyroidism. In about 6 Graves' hyperthyroidism patients, the study also compared T-cell repertoires from thyroid tissue with T-cell repertoires from blood. The 75 to 100 discovery patients were divided at random into training and test sets in a 7:3 ratio.

This clonotype was picked up many times. The antigen it recognizes is unknown. Per-base qualities were not stored, and no clone one base away is much larger. The TCR beta CDR3 regions were amplified from RNA transcripts. The TCR CDR3 was subjected to a first round of RT-PCR using the HTBI primer set and the Qiagen OneStep RT-PCR kit. Libraries were constructed in a second round of multiplex PCR, after which size selection and purification were carried out. The libraries were sequenced on an Illumina HiSeq2000 using paired-end 100 bp reads. The study's processing was this. SOAPnuke was used to process the raw data, with reads discarded if the reads contained adapters or uncalled bases, had a mean Phred below 15, or lacked an exact constant-primer or identifier match. COPE v1.2.5 was used to merge the high-quality paired reads, and each unique nucleotide sequence was defined as a clonotype. Clonotypes were aligned to IMGT TRBV, TRBD and TRBJ reference segments using MiTCR v1.1. Only V-J combinations with frequency above 0.0001, covering approximately 99% of repertoires, were analysed. A TCS score was defined as the ratio between F50 (clonal expansion) and ExV (chaos), using BLOSUM62-based TCRdist between CDR3 peptides within each V-J. Welch's t-statistics and random forest reduced fewer than 550 V-J features to 10 to 15, which were used in a naive Bayes classifier (R e1071). TCRdb's own reprocessing of the public reads used fastp at Q25 and MiXCR and kept productive beta chains. When rows share a CDR3 protein, they turn into one entry using the most common DNA and genes. The V and J calls and clone size come from TCRdb's table, not from the authors' own analysis. This sample holds a few hundred thousand distinct CDR3 sequences; approximately 13% were observed only once. The ten largest clones capture approximately 5.8% of the sample.

Stable Graves' hyperthyroidism was defined as the absence of progression to ophthalmopathy over 18 months of follow-up. Hyperthyroidism patients were aged 18 to 65 years and newly diagnosed, with disease duration of less than 2 months. Any patient with an uncontrolled infection, another autoimmune disease, pregnancy or lactation was excluded. Diagnoses relied on clinical symptoms, serum thyroxine and TRAb, thyroid ultrasound and orbital computed tomography. Ficoll-Paque density gradient centrifugation was used to isolate PBMCs from about 10 ml of fresh peripheral blood. Total RNA was extracted with Trizol reagent, and quality was checked on an Agilent 2100 Bioanalyzer. Findings and caveats that apply to the study as a whole: Most expanded thyroid clonotypes (frequency above 0.001) were also detected in blood, suggesting blood repertoires may reflect thyroid immune responses. In validation, the model predicted progression to ophthalmopathy with about 71% sensitivity and about 72% specificity, a median of 6.5 months before onset. A model built on a 13 V-J signature distinguished ophthalmopathy from stable hyperthyroidism, reaching over 85% sensitivity and around 81% specificity in cross-validation and 80%/75% in testing. No statistical method was used to set the sample size in advance, and investigators knew the group allocation.

Trimming takes 2 bases from V and 7 bases from J, and the germline ends sit 9 bases apart. From the cysteine through the phenylalanine, the CDR3 covers 14 amino acids. Of the read, only the CDR3 DNA is kept; its 42 bases are in frame from base 1. CDR1 and CDR2 were assigned from the germline V gene as SGHAT and FQNNGV. The chain links TRBV11-2 with TRBJ1-6, with the D gene call left open. The sample was blood. The clonotype comes from a woman aged 18-29 years with Graves' hyperthyroidism. The CDR3 here reads CASSLMGPNSPLHF. DNA sequence: TGTGCCAGCAGCTTAATGGGCCCCAATTCACCCCTCCACTTT.